This TCR beta chain was identified during a study of blood T cell repertoires in COVID-19. Study context: T cells, B-cell-depleted T cells, or PBMCs supplied cDNA or gDNA.

This table comes from immunoSEQ multiplex PCR, and its TCRdb copy is limited to in-frame clones, with some not included. The table records tens of thousands of clones, roughly 80% of them present only once. CDR1 is SGHAT, CDR2 FQNNGV, per germline. The V end lost 1 base, the J end lost 6 bases, and 15 bases lay between the germline ends. This CDR3 is 16 amino acids long. The V gene is TRBV11-2, the J gene TRBJ1-4; no clear D gene. Source material: peripheral blood. This clonotype was obtained from a human donor in a cohort sampled during active COVID-19. In nucleotides, the CDR3 is TGTGCCAGCAGCTTAGGGGAGACTACGAGGGATGAAAAACTGTTTTTT. Residues: CASSLGETTRDEKLFF.